Below, 2 T cell receptor beta chains from the same sample are listed, as sequenced in a study of shared clonotypes between healthy human individuals. Some clones are missing from TCRdb's copy, which holds only in-frame ones; the method was immunoSEQ multiplex PCR. The table includes about 2.4 million clones, approximately 92% detected once. Sequencing was performed on naive CD4+ T cells sorted from blood. The subset is: CD45RA+ positively selected. The receptors shown here come from a young man in good health.

This sequence joins TRBV6-5 and TRBJ2-5; 9 bases are a match to TRBD2. J was trimmed by 5 bases and V by 6 bases; bases with no gene match: 10. The CDR3 covers 15 residues. Germline assignment: CDR1 MNHEY and CDR2 SVGAGI. The CDR3 reads CASRKNSGRTETQYF. The CDR3, as DNA: TGTGCCAGCAGGAAAAATAGCGGGAGAACGGAGACCCAGTACTTC.

This chain connects TRBV14 to TRBJ2-2; 8 positions match TRBD2. CDR3 size: 15 residues. The germline gives CDR1 SGHDN, CDR2 FVKESK. The trim removed 5 bases at V and 4 bases at J, leaving 6 bases unmatched. In DNA form, the CDR3 reads TGTGCCAGCAGCGAAGGACTAGCTGCCACCGGGGAGCTGTTTTTT. It codes for CASSEGLAATGELFF.